One T cell receptor (beta chain) is described in this entry. The target of this receptor is not known. One base away there is no much larger clone; base qualities are not given. The CDR3 regions of human TCRbeta chains were analyzed by immunosequencing. Turning to the authors' computational methods: TCRs in the repertoires were compared against a reference library of SARS-CoV-2-specific TCRs that had been generated with the MIRA antigen-specificity platform. Breadth was defined as the fraction of unique TCRs that were SARS-CoV-2-associated, and depth was defined as the fraction of total T cells that were SARS-CoV-2-associated. Using the MIRA data, each spike-specific TCR was assigned both to the spike region to which the TCR was reactive and to a CD4 or CD8 class. Log10-transformed breadth and depth values were compared by one-way ANOVA with Sidak's multiple comparisons tests. Entries here come from immuneACCESS through TCRdb and include only in-frame sequences with V and J called. Some clones fail to appear in such tables; in the studies checked, an unresolved V gene covers under half of the shortfall, and the cause of the remainder is unknown. V and J calls and clone size come straight from that table; D and trimming were deduced from the DNA. This sample is represented by over 150,000 clones; roughly nine tenths of them were singletons. Of the sample, 3% to 3.5% falls within the top ten clones.

These data originate in a study of T cell responses to AZD1222 COVID-19 vaccine (dated by TCRdb to the early 2020s). For context, the study as a whole: AZD1222 recipients with second doses at about 4 weeks or about 12 weeks were pooled, because spike-specific TCR depth and breadth did not differ between schedules. Trial participants were enrolled into age subgroups of 18-55, 56-69 and 70-plus years, which contained about 150, 28 and 57 TCR-sequenced participants, respectively. TCR sequencing covered some 240 trial participants: around 210 given two doses of AZD1222 and 26 given two doses of MenACWY control vaccine.

The germline V gene encodes CDR1 SGHTA and CDR2 FQGNSA. Taken from cysteine to phenylalanine, the CDR3 has 14 residues. The read is trimmed to its CDR3 DNA, 42 bases read in frame from base 1. The V and J ends are trimmed by 0 bases and 4 bases, leaving 7 bases between them. Broad study findings and their caveats: Participants were mostly white British and included more females than males, and it was suggested by the authors that clonal diversity may have been underestimated. Reportedly, close to half of the unique spike-specific TCRs recognized epitopes lying outside the regions that are mutated in the B.1.351 and B.1.1.7 variants. In the small 56-69-year group, the increase in depth fell short of significance, most likely because of low power. Because no day 14 peak-response samples were available, the repertoires could be characterized only after the peak T cell response. After two AZD1222 doses, both the breadth and the depth of spike-specific TCRs were significantly higher than at day 0 and than in MenACWY recipients. Conclusions about previously exposed vaccinees are limited because only 5 or 6 AZD1222 recipients were SARS-CoV-2 seropositive at baseline. The vaccine-associated CD4 TCRs covered the entire spike protein, and the dominant responses fell in regions 160-218 and 743-854.

This sample's time point label indicates: baseline before first vaccination. Vaccinee samples came from UK trials COV001 and COV002, including a single-blind randomized controlled phase 2/3 trial of AZD1222 (ChAdOx1 nCoV-19) in healthy adults. For TCRbeta chain sequencing, PBMC samples were collected from trial participants at day 0 and at day 28 after the second dose. Rearrangement joined TRBV7-2 to TRBJ1-3; D gene: possibly TRBD1, on 5 matching bases. This sequence originates from an adult in good health. The source material was peripheral blood, sampled on day 0 of AZD1222 vaccination. CDR3 protein: CASSLAAGGNTIYF. The bases read TGTGCCAGCAGCTTAGCTGCAGGGGGAAACACCATATATTTT.